This T cell receptor (beta chain) originates from a study of identical twins. General study results and limits: Beta out-of-frame sequences displayed a weaker excess of sharing between twins. Out-of-frame TCR alpha sharing in monozygotic twins exceeded recombination model predictions.

Every donor was a healthy Caucasian. MiXCR, applied by TCRdb to the 5' RACE reads, yields one record per CDR3 protein. The sample includes more than 400,000 distinct CDR3 sequences, nearly 15% of them seen just once. Germline CDR1 and CDR2: DFQATT and SNEGSKA (reference sequence). The CDR3 runs 12 residues. Many counts were recorded for this clonotype. Its antigen remains unidentified. The same data also contributed to another study, on yellow fever vaccine responses in identical twins. As that study records: Twins' vaccine T cell responses reportedly seemed partly convergent and partly personalized.

This clonotype was obtained from a woman between 18 and 30 years old in good health. The source material was CD4+ T cells sorted from blood. The chain couples TRBV20-1 to TRBJ2-1; 10 bases map to TRBD2. The CDR3 DNA is TGCAGAGTAGCGGGAGGCGGCAATGAGCAGTTCTTC. Protein sequence: CRVAGGGNEQFF.